The 20 T cell receptor beta chains reported below all come from one sample, sequenced in a study of cytomegalovirus exposure and HLA in healthy donors. Profiled with immunoSEQ multiplex PCR; TCRdb holds only in-frame clones, not every one. Of some 120,000 clones in the sample, 88% were seen once. The sample taken for sequencing was PBMCs. The receptor source for this set is a man aged 25 to 40 in good health and CMV-seronegative.

The chain couples TRBV7-9 to TRBJ1-4; D uncertain. The CDR3 has 15 amino acids. Germline V CDR1 and CDR2: SEHNR, FQNEAQ (reference sequence). The V and J ends lost 5 bases and 0 bases respectively, with 10 bases between them. DNA for the CDR3: TGTGCCAGCAGCCTAAGACTTGCAACTAATGAAAAACTGTTTTTT. Translating it yields CASSLRLATNEKLFF.

The chain recombines TRBV7-9 with TRBJ2-7; weak D call: TRBD2 (7 bases). Germline V lookup: CDR1 SEHNR, CDR2 FQNEAQ (reference sequence). The V gene lost 7 bases and the J gene lost 2 bases, with 21 bases spanning the gap. This CDR3 has 16 residues. CDR3 sequence: CASTPFSGGLTYEQYF. The CDR3 nucleotides read TGTGCCAGCACCCCCTTTTCGGGGGGCCTCACCTACGAGCAGTACTTC. Using reference TRBV7-9 and TRBJ2-7 for the parts outside the CDR3, the full variable domain is DTGVSQNPRHKITKRGQNVTFRCDPISEHNRLYWYRQTLGQGPEFLTYFQNEAQLEKSRLLSDRFSAERPKGSFSTLEIQRTEQGDSAMYLCASTPFSGGLTYEQYFGPGTRLTVT.

The V gene is TRBV5-4, the J gene TRBJ1-1; possibly TRBD1 for D (5 bases). The CDR3 consists of 18 residues. V shed 0 bases and J shed 7 bases, with 25 bases lying between them. Germline V gene sequence: CDR1 SGHNT, CDR2 YYREEE (reference sequence). The CDR3 sequence: CASSLGAKRIQGPGEAFF. The CDR3 DNA reads as TGTGCCAGCAGCTTGGGGGCCAAACGAATCCAGGGTCCGGGTGAAGCTTTCTTT.

V and J are TRBV10-3 and TRBJ2-5, with 8 bases fitting TRBD2. Germline-derived CDR1 and CDR2 are ENHRY and SYGVKD. The CDR3 runs to 13 residues. Trimming at V came to 4 bases and at J to 5 bases, leaving 3 bases not matched to a gene. CDR3 in amino acids: CAISASGGETQYF. For the CDR3, the DNA is TGTGCCATCAGTGCGTCGGGGGGGGAGACCCAGTACTTC.

This rearrangement joins TRBV25-1 to TRBJ2-1; weak D call: TRBD2 (5 bases). V shed 4 bases and J shed 0 bases, with 13 bases lying between them. The CDR3 totals 16 residues. Germline CDR1 and CDR2: MGHDK and SYGVNS. CDR3 sequence: CASSGKLGSSYNEQFF. The DNA for the CDR3 is TGTGCCAGCAGTGGAAAACTAGGAAGCTCCTACAATGAGCAGTTCTTC.

V gene TRBV15 combines with J gene TRBJ2-4, with 10 bases that match TRBD1. This CDR3 is built from 16 residues. V dropped 8 bases and J dropped 1; count of bases not matched to a gene: 8. Germline V gene data show CDR1 as LNHNV and CDR2 as YYDKDF (reference sequence). Here the CDR3 DNA reads TGTGCCACCCGCGCGGGACAGGGGCTCGCCAAAAACATTCAGTACTTC. This encodes CATRAGQGLAKNIQYF.

The chain is built from TRBV14 and TRBJ1-1, with a weak D call TRBD1 (5 bases). V lost 3 bases, J lost 0 bases, and 8 bases lay in between. The V gene's germline CDR1 is SGHDN and CDR2 FVKESK. The CDR3 consists of 14 residues. Here the CDR3 reads CASSHQGLNTEAFF. DNA of the CDR3: TGTGCCAGCAGCCATCAGGGCCTGAACACTGAAGCTTTCTTT.

The chain recombines TRBV7-2 with TRBJ2-2; D remains ambiguous. Trimming removed 4 bases at V and 7 bases at J, with 13 bases between. The CDR3 contains 14 residues. Germline loops: CDR1 SGHTA, CDR2 FQGNSA. The CDR3 sequence: CASSSTRLDGELFF. In DNA form, the CDR3 reads TGTGCCAGCAGCTCGACCCGACTTGACGGGGAGCTGTTTTTT.

The chain joins TRBV5-1 to TRBJ2-5; 12 positions agree with TRBD2. CDR3 length equals 15 residues. The germline gives CDR1 SGHRS, CDR2 YFSETQ. Trimming took 0 bases from V and 3 from J; bases not matched to a gene: 0. CDR3 protein: CASSLGTSGEETQYF. CDR3 sequence (DNA): TGCGCCAGCAGCTTGGGGACTAGCGGGGAAGAGACCCAGTACTTC. Full variable domain (outside the CDR3, taken from reference TRBV5-1 and TRBJ2-5): KAGVTQTPRYLIKTRGQQVTLSCSPISGHRSVSWYQQTPGQGLQFLFEYFSETQRNKGNFPGRFSGRQFSNSRSEMNVSTLELGDSALYLCASSLGTSGEETQYFGPGTRLLVL.

V usage is TRBV5-1 and J usage is TRBJ1-4, with 9 bases fitting TRBD1. V was clipped by 3 bases and J by 5 bases; unmatched bases: 8. Looked up from germline, CDR1 is SGHRS and CDR2 is YFSETQ. CDR3 length equals 16 residues. CDR3 sequence: CASSWGDRERNEKLFF. CDR3 coding DNA: TGCGCCAGCAGCTGGGGGGACAGGGAAAGAAATGAAAAACTGTTTTTT.

CDR3 protein: CASSLGNREAGYTF. The CDR3 DNA follows: TGCGCCAGCAGCTTGGGCAACAGGGAAGCCGGCTACACCTTC. The chain carries TRBV5-1 and TRBJ1-2; a weak D match, TRBD1 (6 bases). Germline V gives CDR1 SGHRS, CDR2 YFSETQ. The CDR3 spans 14 residues. Deletions cut 0 bases from V and 8 bases from J, with 14 bases between. Full variable domain (rest looked up from reference TRBV5-1 and TRBJ1-2): KAGVTQTPRYLIKTRGQQVTLSCSPISGHRSVSWYQQTPGQGLQFLFEYFSETQRNKGNFPGRFSGRQFSNSRSEMNVSTLELGDSALYLCASSLGNREAGYTFGSGTRLTVV.

The table lists this clone with a few counts. The J gene is TRBJ1-3, the V gene TRBV11-2; TRBD1 matches 7 bases. This CDR3 has 14 residues. V was pared by 3 bases and J by 5 bases, with 4 bases of the junction left unmatched. Germline CDR1 and CDR2: SGHAT and FQNNGV. Here the CDR3 reads CASSFRDRRNTIYF. DNA of the CDR3: TGTGCCAGCAGCTTCCGGGACAGAAGAAACACCATATATTTT.

This chain uses TRBV19 with TRBJ2-2, with 11 positions matching TRBD1. Trimming at V came to 5 bases and at J to 0 bases, leaving 14 bases not matched to a gene. The CDR3 totals 20 residues. Germline-derived CDR1 and CDR2 are LNHDA and SQIVND (reference sequence). The CDR3 DNA is TGTGCCAGTAGTGATCGGACAGGGGGCGTTTTTCACGCGAACACCGGGGAGCTGTTTTTT. Its protein is CASSDRTGGVFHANTGELFF.

The J gene is TRBJ1-4, the V gene TRBV10-3, with D hard to call. The CDR3 loop spans 15 amino acids. Germline CDR1 is ENHRY and CDR2 is SYGVKD. V was cut by 3 bases and J by 0 bases, with 8 bases left in between. CDR3 in amino acids: CAISERHATNEKLFF. The CDR3 DNA follows: TGTGCCATCAGTGAAAGACACGCAACTAATGAAAAACTGTTTTTT.

This sequence joins TRBV27 and TRBJ2-1; unclear D gene. V dropped 7 bases and J dropped 8 bases, with 15 bases sitting between them. The CDR3 has 13 amino acids. Germline assignment: CDR1 MNHEY and CDR2 SMNVEV (reference sequence). The CDR3 here is CASMSLGWDEQFF. The CDR3 nucleotides are TGTGCCAGCATGAGCCTGGGCTGGGATGAGCAGTTCTTC.

The rearrangement joins TRBV2 to TRBJ1-5; TRBD1 aligns across 7 bases. The CDR3 consists of 16 residues. The germline CDR1 and CDR2 sequences are SNHLY and FYNNEI. V lost 4 bases and J lost 2; bases outside the gene matches: 8. The CDR3 spells CASSGATGKRNQPQHF. The CDR3 nucleotides are TGTGCCAGCAGTGGGGCGACAGGGAAGCGCAATCAGCCCCAGCATTTT.

The genes are TRBV6-5 and TRBJ2-5; no definite D call. Trimming removed 0 bases at V and 7 bases at J, with 9 bases between. The CDR3 extends over 13 amino acids. The V gene's germline CDR1 is MNHEY and CDR2 SVGAGI. This CDR3 reads CASSYSITRTQYF. CDR3 DNA sequence: TGTGCCAGCAGTTACTCGATCACCAGGACCCAGTACTTC.

V gene TRBV5-1 combines with J gene TRBJ1-1, with D maybe TRBD1 (6 bases). The germline V gene encodes CDR1 SGHRS and CDR2 YFSETQ. The CDR3 length is 14 residues. The V and J ends lost 1 base and 5 bases respectively, with 12 bases between them. CDR3 region: CASSLTGRDTEAFF. The CDR3, as DNA: TGCGCCAGCAGCTTGACAGGGCGCGATACTGAAGCTTTCTTT.

V usage is TRBV5-1 and J usage is TRBJ2-6, with D perhaps matching TRBD1 (6 bases). Germline CDR1 SGHRS, CDR2 YFSETQ. This CDR3 spans 15 amino acids. V lost 3 bases, J lost 4 bases, and 11 bases lay in between. The CDR3 spells CASSSGQSGANVLTF. The CDR3 DNA sequence: TGCGCCAGCAGCTCAGGACAGTCCGGGGCCAACGTCCTGACTTTC.

This sequence joins TRBV11-2 and TRBJ2-7; the match to TRBD2 covers 7 bases. The CDR3 length is 12 residues. Looked up from germline, CDR1 is SGHAT and CDR2 is FQNNGV. V shed 5 bases and J 6 bases; nucleotides not matched to a gene: 4. The CDR3 coding sequence is TGTGCCAGCAGCCGGACTAGTATCGAGCAGTACTTC. Protein product: CASSRTSIEQYF. The variable domain in full, with the rest retrieved from reference TRBV11-2 and TRBJ2-7, is EAGVAQSPRYKIIEKRQSVAFWCNPISGHATLYWYQQILGQGPKLLIQFQNNGVVDDSQLPKDRFSAERLKGVDSTLKIQPAKLEDSAVYLCASSRTSIEQYFGPGTRLTVT.